A single sample is the source of the 32 T cell receptor beta chains below, sequenced in a study of cytomegalovirus exposure and HLA in healthy donors. PCR used 60 Vbeta primers and 13 Jbeta primers. TCRdb's table, derived via immunoSEQ multiplex PCR, lists solely in-frame clones and lacks some. The sample gives about 190,000 clones, roughly 74% of which show up once; approximately 5.4% is in the top ten. Sequenced sample: PBMCs. Receptor source: a woman younger than 45 in good health and CMV-seropositive.

The V gene is TRBV19, the J gene TRBJ1-5; the match to TRBD1 covers 7 bases. CDR1 LNHDA and CDR2 SQIVND come from the germline V gene (reference sequence). With V trimmed by 4 bases and J by 7 bases, 10 bases remained unmatched. This CDR3 has 15 residues. As DNA, the CDR3 is TGTGCCAGTAGTACCCAAACAGGGGCAGCCCAGCCCCAGCATTTT. This gives the protein CASSTQTGAAQPQHF.

This chain uses TRBV7-9 with TRBJ2-2; 7 bases agree with TRBD1. Trimming took 2 bases from V and 7 from J; bases not matched to a gene: 7. This CDR3 is built from 15 residues. Germline loops: CDR1 SEHNR, CDR2 FQNEAQ (reference sequence). CDR3 residues: CASSLQPGGNGELFF. The CDR3 DNA reads TGTGCCAGCAGCTTACAACCAGGGGGTAACGGGGAGCTGTTTTTT.

V gene TRBV27 combines with J gene TRBJ1-4; D is perhaps TRBD1 (5 bases). Trimming removed 10 bases at V and 4 bases at J, with 22 bases between. The length of the CDR3 is 16 residues. Per germline, CDR1 MNHEY and CDR2 SMNVEV (reference sequence). CDR3 residues: CATAAAYPGLNEKLFF. CDR3 DNA sequence: TGTGCCACTGCCGCGGCCTATCCGGGACTTAATGAAAAACTGTTTTTT.

The chain links TRBV7-2 to TRBJ2-7; D gene unclear. Trimming took 2 bases from V and 0 from J, leaving 14 bases between them. This CDR3 is built from 16 residues. The germline V gene encodes CDR1 SGHTA and CDR2 FQGNSA. CDR3 sequence: CASSLSLGPSSYEQYF. The CDR3 coding sequence is TGTGCCAGCAGCTTAAGTCTAGGTCCCAGCTCCTACGAGCAGTACTTC. Using reference TRBV7-2 and TRBJ2-7 for the parts outside the CDR3, the full variable domain is GAGVSQSPSNKVTEKGKDVELRCDPISGHTALYWYRQSLGQGLEFLIYFQGNSAPDKSGLPSDRFSAERTGGSVSTLTIQRTQQEDSAVYLCASSLSLGPSSYEQYFGPGTRLTVT.

This clone was counted a few times. This chain joins TRBV6-1 and TRBJ1-5; no clear D gene. The V gene lost 7 bases and the J gene lost 4 bases, with 11 bases spanning the gap. The CDR3 extends over 13 amino acids. Germline lookup yields CDR1 MNHNS and CDR2 SASEGT. The CDR3 sequence is CASMIQQNQPQHF. The CDR3 nucleotides read TGTGCCAGCATGATACAACAGAATCAGCCCCAGCATTTT.

The chain uses TRBV6-5 and TRBJ2-3, with 7 bases identical to TRBD2. Trimming cost V 5 bases and J 1 base; bases outside gene matches: 6. Germline CDR1 and CDR2: MNHEY and SVGAGI. This CDR3 has 15 residues. The CDR3 sequence is CASSISGWGTDTQYF. The CDR3 DNA sequence: TGTGCCAGCAGTATTAGCGGGTGGGGCACAGATACGCAGTATTTT.

The V call is TRBV6-5, the J call TRBJ1-6; D is unresolved. Germline V gene sequence: CDR1 MNHEY, CDR2 SVGAGI. The CDR3 is 16 amino acids. Trimming cost V 0 bases and J 7 bases, with 13 bases left between them. The CDR3 here is CASSYSNSFPNSPLHF. DNA of the CDR3: TGTGCCAGCAGTTACTCGAATAGTTTTCCGAATTCACCCCTCCACTTT.

This chain joins TRBV5-1 and TRBJ2-1; weak D call: TRBD2 (5 bases). The CDR3 runs to 13 residues. The V end lost 0 bases, the J end lost 8 bases, and 9 bases lay between the germline ends. Germline values: CDR1 SGHRS, CDR2 YFSETQ. CDR3 residues: CASSLASNYEQFF. The CDR3 DNA sequence: TGCGCCAGCAGCTTGGCTAGCAACTATGAGCAGTTCTTC.

The rearrangement links TRBV28 to TRBJ2-1, with TRBD1 matching over 8 bases. Unmatched junction bases numbered 8, after V lost 5 bases and J lost 14 bases. There are 12 residues in the CDR3. Germline V lookup: CDR1 MDHEN, CDR2 SYDVKM. CDR3 in DNA: TGTGCCAGCAGTCTCTCGACAGGGGTGGAGTTCTTC. Translation: CASSLSTGVEFF.

The chain couples TRBV5-1 to TRBJ2-1, with no clear D. CDR3 length: 15 residues. V was trimmed by 0 bases and J by 5 bases, leaving 12 bases between them. Germline V gives CDR1 SGHRS, CDR2 YFSETQ. CDR3 nucleotides: TGCGCCAGCAGCTTGGACGGAGTTTCACACAATGAGCAGTTCTTC. Amino acids: CASSLDGVSHNEQFF.

The V and J genes are TRBV5-4 and TRBJ2-2, with D possibly TRBD1 on 6 matching bases. The CDR3 consists of 18 residues. Trimming left V 4 bases short and J 4 bases short, with 23 bases between. Germline V gene lookup returns CDR1 SGHNT and CDR2 YYREEE (reference sequence). CDR3 nucleotide sequence: TGTGCCAGCAGCCCGGAGCTTACAGGGCGACTTAGCACCGGGGAGCTGTTTTTT. Translation gives CASSPELTGRLSTGELFF. The whole variable domain, remainder taken from reference TRBV5-4 and TRBJ2-2, is ETGVTQSPTHLIKTRGQQVTLRCSSQSGHNTVSWYQQALGQGPQFIFQYYREEENGRGNFPPRFSGLQFPNYSSELNVNALELDDSALYLCASSPELTGRLSTGELFFGEGSRLTVL.

V gene TRBV5-4 combines with J gene TRBJ1-2; D ambiguous. This CDR3 region has 16 residues. Germline V gene sequence: CDR1 SGHNT, CDR2 YYREEE (reference sequence). V was cut by 1 base and J by 0 bases, with 13 bases left in between. The CDR3 loop reads CASSLFGLAANYGYTF. CDR3 DNA: TGTGCCAGCAGCTTGTTCGGGTTGGCAGCTAACTATGGCTACACCTTC.

V usage is TRBV5-1 and J usage is TRBJ2-1; 7 bases fit TRBD2. After removal of 2 bases from V and 2 bases from J, the junction contained 4 bases not matched to a gene. CDR3 length: 15 residues. CDR1 is SGHRS, CDR2 YFSETQ, per germline. CDR3 region: CASSLDGTTYNEQFF. CDR3 nucleotide sequence: TGCGCCAGCAGCTTAGACGGGACTACCTACAATGAGCAGTTCTTC.

J is TRBJ1-5 and V is TRBV2, with a possible D match to TRBD1 (6 bases). This CDR3 comprises 14 residues. Trimming took off 5 bases at V and 8 bases at J, with 16 bases between the two ends. The V gene's germline CDR1 is SNHLY and CDR2 FYNNEI. The DNA for the CDR3 is TGTGCCAGCAGTCAAACAGGGTCGGTGAAGCCCCAGCATTTT. It translates to CASSQTGSVKPQHF.

The chain employs TRBV4-1 and TRBJ1-3; D is uncertain. V lost 3 bases and J lost 0, with 12 bases in between. Germline-derived CDR1 and CDR2 are MGHRA and YSYEKL. The CDR3 length is 16 residues. The CDR3 DNA is TGCGCCAGCAGCCAGGCGCCACAGCTCTCTGGAAACACCATATATTTT. It translates to CASSQAPQLSGNTIYF.

This clone was seen more than once but under ten times. This sequence joins TRBV11-1 and TRBJ1-1; D is ambiguous. V dropped 8 bases and J dropped 0 bases, with 13 bases sitting between them. The CDR3 totals 14 residues. The germline CDR1 and CDR2 sequences are SGHAT and FQDESV (reference sequence). Here the CDR3 reads CASSRGGLNTEAFF. CDR3 sequence (DNA): TGTGCCAGCTCCCGAGGAGGCCTGAACACTGAAGCTTTCTTT.

The gene calls are TRBV5-4 and TRBJ1-2; tentative D call: TRBD1 (5 bases). Germline loops: CDR1 SGHNT, CDR2 YYREEE (reference sequence). This CDR3 has 15 residues. Trimming left V 4 bases short and J 5 bases short, with 18 bases between. CDR3 nucleotide sequence: TGTGCCAGCAGCGAGCAGGGCGGAGATAGGTATGGCTACACCTTC. Protein: CASSEQGGDRYGYTF.

V gene TRBV6-1 combines with J gene TRBJ1-4; D is undetermined. Trimming removed 4 bases from V and 7 bases from J, with 22 bases in between. The CDR3 is 17 amino acids. CDR1 MNHNS and CDR2 SASEGT come from the germline V gene. The CDR3 loop reads CASSGSDVFGLGEKLFF. CDR3 DNA sequence: TGTGCCAGCAGTGGGAGTGATGTTTTCGGGTTGGGTGAAAAACTGTTTTTT.

The chain employs TRBV4-1 and TRBJ2-7; 12 nucleotides agree with TRBD2. The CDR3 is 14 residues long. With V trimmed by 8 bases and J by 4 bases, 6 bases remained unmatched. Germline CDR1 and CDR2: MGHRA and YSYEKL. This chain's CDR3 is CASGGLAGSYEQYF. The CDR3, as DNA: TGCGCCAGCGGAGGACTAGCGGGATCGTACGAGCAGTACTTC.

The chain combines TRBV29-1 with TRBJ1-1; 9 bases map to TRBD1. V trimming: 5 bases; J trimming: 0 bases; junction bases outside the gene matches: 4. The CDR3 has 14 amino acids. CDR1 SQVTM and CDR2 ANQGSEA come from the germline V gene. CDR3 nucleotides: TGCAGCGTTACAGGGGGCGCCATGAACACTGAAGCTTTCTTT. Protein: CSVTGGAMNTEAFF.

This clone has only a few counts. The chain combines TRBV10-3 with TRBJ1-6, with 8 bases that match TRBD1. The V segment lost 6 bases and the J segment 7 bases; nucleotides outside the gene matches: 8. The germline gives CDR1 ENHRY, CDR2 SYGVKD. The CDR3 runs to 15 residues. The DNA for the CDR3 is TGTGCCATCAGAGAAGACAGGGGAGGAAATTCACCCCTCCACTTT. Its protein is CAIREDRGGNSPLHF.

V is TRBV2 and J is TRBJ2-1, with 9 bases matching TRBD1. CDR1 and CDR2 from the germline V gene are SNHLY and FYNNEI. After removal of 4 bases from V and 2 bases from J, the junction contained 6 bases not matched to a gene. This CDR3 is built from 16 residues. The CDR3 DNA reads as TGTGCCAGCAGTGGTGAACAGGGGGCAACCTACAATGAGCAGTTCTTC. It translates to CASSGEQGATYNEQFF.

This clone has only one observation. The V call is TRBV4-2, the J call TRBJ2-2; TRBD1 is a possible D gene (6 bases). The CDR3 is made up of 14 amino acids. Trimming removed 0 bases at V and 6 bases at J, with 8 bases between. Germline CDR1 and CDR2: LGHNA and YNFKEQ. CDR3 coding DNA: TGTGCCAGCAGCCAAGATAACAGGGCCGGGGAGCTGTTTTTT. The encoded protein is CASSQDNRAGELFF.

The chain is built from TRBV11-2 and TRBJ1-6; D ambiguous. Trimming took off 5 bases at V and 7 bases at J, with 18 bases between the two ends. This CDR3 is built from 16 residues. CDR1 is SGHAT, CDR2 FQNNGV, per germline. The DNA of the CDR3 is TGTGCCAGCAGCCCACCCCTGAGGCGTCAGAATTCACCCCTCCACTTT. Residues: CASSPPLRRQNSPLHF.

A few counts support this clone. At one end the junction does not follow the germline gene, possibly because of a read error. The rearrangement links TRBV7-9 to TRBJ1-4; the D is unclear. This CDR3 is built from 14 residues. Germline V lookup: CDR1 SEHNR, CDR2 FQNEAQ (reference sequence). The CDR3 loop is CASRFGGANEKLFF. The CDR3 bases are TGTGCCAGCCGCTTTGGCGGGGCTAATGAAAAACTGTTTTTT.

The chain employs TRBV7-6 and TRBJ2-1; TRBD1 agrees at 10 bases. V shed 5 bases, J shed 2 bases, and the junction held 3 bases outside the gene matches. Germline lookup yields CDR1 SGHVS and CDR2 FNYEAQ. This CDR3 is 15 amino acids long. CDR3 loop: CASSPGTGAYNEQFF. In nucleotides, the CDR3 is TGTGCCAGCAGCCCCGGGACAGGGGCCTACAATGAGCAGTTCTTC.

A single count supports this clone. One end of the junction varies from germline; a read error may be responsible. V is TRBV19 and J is TRBJ2-7; D is unclear. From germline, CDR1 is LNHDA and CDR2 SQIVND (reference sequence). CDR3 length: 13 amino acids. The CDR3 DNA reads as TGTGCCAGTAGTATCAATTCCCGGTGTTCTCCCCTCTTC. The encoded protein is CASSINSRCSPLF.

This clone appeared once. The chain joins TRBV10-3 to TRBJ2-3; no firm D call. The V and J ends lost 4 bases and 8 bases respectively, with 16 bases between them. The CDR3 sequence is 14 residues long. The V gene's germline CDR1 is ENHRY and CDR2 SYGVKD. This CDR3 reads CAISVLGTEVTQYF. CDR3 coding DNA: TGTGCCATCAGTGTATTGGGTACAGAAGTTACGCAGTATTTT.

The chain has TRBV4-1 and TRBJ1-3; the D gene is possibly TRBD1 (6 bases). Germline-derived CDR1 and CDR2 are MGHRA and YSYEKL. Trimming removed 4 bases from V and 0 bases from J, with 10 bases in between. The CDR3 has 15 residues. Here the CDR3 reads CASSRVGGSGNTIYF. The CDR3 coding sequence is TGCGCCAGCAGCCGAGTAGGGGGCTCTGGAAACACCATATATTTT.

This chain joins TRBV5-1 and TRBJ1-3; D unresolved. The germline V and J ends were trimmed by 0 bases and 0 bases, with 4 bases remaining between them. This CDR3 is 14 amino acids long. Germline V gene data show CDR1 as SGHRS and CDR2 as YFSETQ. CDR3 nucleotides: TGCGCCAGCAGCTTGGTTAGCTCTGGAAACACCATATATTTT. Translation gives CASSLVSSGNTIYF.

The rearrangement links TRBV27 to TRBJ2-2; TRBD1 matches 9 bases. The V gene end was trimmed by 6 bases and the J gene end by 4 bases; junction bases not matched to a gene: 6. The CDR3 runs 15 residues. The germline V gene has CDR1 MNHEY and CDR2 SMNVEV (reference sequence). The CDR3 nucleotides read TGTGCCAGCAGACCCGGGACAGGGTTCACCGGGGAGCTGTTTTTT. Protein sequence: CASRPGTGFTGELFF.

The chain uses TRBV7-9 and TRBJ2-3, with D maybe TRBD1 (5 bases). The V gene lost 8 bases and the J gene lost 2 bases, with 17 bases spanning the gap. Germline values: CDR1 SEHNR, CDR2 FQNEAQ (reference sequence). The CDR3 is 15 residues long. The CDR3 loop reads CASEPRTYFTDTQYF. Written as DNA, the CDR3 is TGTGCCAGCGAACCCCGGACATATTTCACAGATACGCAGTATTTT.